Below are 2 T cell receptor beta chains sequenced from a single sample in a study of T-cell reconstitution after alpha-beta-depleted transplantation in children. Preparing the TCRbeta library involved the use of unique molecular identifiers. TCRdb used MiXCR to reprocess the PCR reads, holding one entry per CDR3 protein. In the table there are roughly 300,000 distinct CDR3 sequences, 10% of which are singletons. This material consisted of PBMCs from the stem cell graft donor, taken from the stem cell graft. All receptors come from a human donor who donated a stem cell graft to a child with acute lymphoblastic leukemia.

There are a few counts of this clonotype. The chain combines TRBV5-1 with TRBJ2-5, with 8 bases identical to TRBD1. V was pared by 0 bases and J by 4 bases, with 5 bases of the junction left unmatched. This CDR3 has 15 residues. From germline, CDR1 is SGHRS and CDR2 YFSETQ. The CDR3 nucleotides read TGCGCCAGCAGCTTGGCAGGACAGGGAAGAGAGACCCAGTACTTC. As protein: CASSLAGQGRETQYF.

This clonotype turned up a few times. The CDR3 bases are TGTGCCAGTAGTATTGGACGGCGCTCCTACGAGCAGTACTTC. Its translation is CASSIGRRSYEQYF. The V call is TRBV19, the J call TRBJ2-7; D not certain. Trimming shortened V by 3 bases and J by 0 bases, and 9 bases separated the two germline ends. CDR3 length: 14 residues. In germline, CDR1 is LNHDA, CDR2 SQIVND (reference sequence).